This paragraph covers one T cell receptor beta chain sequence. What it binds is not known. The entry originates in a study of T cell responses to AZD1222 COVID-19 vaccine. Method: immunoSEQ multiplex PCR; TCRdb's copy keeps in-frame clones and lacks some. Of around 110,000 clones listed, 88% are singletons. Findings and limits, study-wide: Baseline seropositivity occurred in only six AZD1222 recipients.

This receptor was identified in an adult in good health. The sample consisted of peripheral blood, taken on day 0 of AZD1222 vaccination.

The CDR3: CASSLGASMNTEAFF. As DNA, the CDR3 is TGTGCCAGCAGCTTGGGGGCGAGTATGAACACTGAAGCTTTCTTT. V is TRBV5-4 and J is TRBJ1-1, with D unresolved. Per the germline V gene, CDR1 is SGHNT and CDR2 is YYREEE (reference sequence). This CDR3 is 15 amino acids long. V was trimmed by 0 bases and J by 0 bases, leaving 9 bases between them.